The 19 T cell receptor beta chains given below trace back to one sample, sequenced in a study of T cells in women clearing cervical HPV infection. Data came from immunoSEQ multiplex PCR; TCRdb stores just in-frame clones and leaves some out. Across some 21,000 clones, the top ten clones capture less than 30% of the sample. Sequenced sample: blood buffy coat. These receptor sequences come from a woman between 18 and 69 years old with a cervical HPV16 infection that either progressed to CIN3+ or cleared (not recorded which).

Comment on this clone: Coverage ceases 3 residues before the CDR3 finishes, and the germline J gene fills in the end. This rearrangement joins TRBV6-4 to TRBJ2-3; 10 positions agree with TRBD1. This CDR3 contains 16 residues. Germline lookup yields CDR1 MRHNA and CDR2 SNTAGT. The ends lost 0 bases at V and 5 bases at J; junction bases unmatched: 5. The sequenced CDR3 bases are TGTGCCAGCAGTGACTCGAGACAGGGGGCTGTAGATACG. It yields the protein CASSDSRQGAVDT. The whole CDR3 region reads CASSDSRQGAVDTQYF.

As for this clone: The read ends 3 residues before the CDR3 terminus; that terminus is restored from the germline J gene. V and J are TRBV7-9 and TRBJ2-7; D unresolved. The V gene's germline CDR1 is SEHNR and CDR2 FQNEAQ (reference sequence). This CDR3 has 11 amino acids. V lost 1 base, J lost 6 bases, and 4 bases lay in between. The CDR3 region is CASSLEAEQYF. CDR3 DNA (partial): TGTGCCAGCAGCTTAGAAGCCGAG.

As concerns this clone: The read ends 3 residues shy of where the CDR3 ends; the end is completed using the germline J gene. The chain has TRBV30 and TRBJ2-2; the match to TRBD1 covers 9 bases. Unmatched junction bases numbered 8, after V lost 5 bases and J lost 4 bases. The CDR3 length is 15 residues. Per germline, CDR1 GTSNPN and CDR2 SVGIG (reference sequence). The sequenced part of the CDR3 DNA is TGTGCCTGGTCGACAGGGGGAATTAGCACCGGGGAG. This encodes CAWSTGGISTGE. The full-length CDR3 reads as CAWSTGGISTGELFF.

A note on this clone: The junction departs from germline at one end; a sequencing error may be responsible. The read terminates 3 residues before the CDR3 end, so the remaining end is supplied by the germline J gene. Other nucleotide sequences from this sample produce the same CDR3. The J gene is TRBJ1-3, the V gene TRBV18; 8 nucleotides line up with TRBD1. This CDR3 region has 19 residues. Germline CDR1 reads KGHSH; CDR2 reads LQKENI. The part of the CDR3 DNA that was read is TGTGCCAGCTCACCAATAATTCTGGACAGGGCTAGCTCTGGAAACACT. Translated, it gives CASSPIILDRASSGNT. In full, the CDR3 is CASSPIILDRASSGNTIYF.

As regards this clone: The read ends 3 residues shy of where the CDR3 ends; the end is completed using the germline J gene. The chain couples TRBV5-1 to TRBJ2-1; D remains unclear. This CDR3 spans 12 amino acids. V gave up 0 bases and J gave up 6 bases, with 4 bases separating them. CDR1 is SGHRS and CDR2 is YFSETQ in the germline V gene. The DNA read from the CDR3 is TGCGCCAGCAGCTTGGGACTCAATGAG. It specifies CASSLGLNE. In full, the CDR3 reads CASSLGLNEQFF.

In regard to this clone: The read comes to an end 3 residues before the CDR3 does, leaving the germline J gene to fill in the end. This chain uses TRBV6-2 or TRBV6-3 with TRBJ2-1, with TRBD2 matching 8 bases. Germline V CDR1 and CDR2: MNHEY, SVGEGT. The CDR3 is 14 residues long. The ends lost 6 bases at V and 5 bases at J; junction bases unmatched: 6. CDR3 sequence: CASSPLAEHNEQFF. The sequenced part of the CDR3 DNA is TGTGCCAGCAGCCCACTAGCGGAACACAATGAG.

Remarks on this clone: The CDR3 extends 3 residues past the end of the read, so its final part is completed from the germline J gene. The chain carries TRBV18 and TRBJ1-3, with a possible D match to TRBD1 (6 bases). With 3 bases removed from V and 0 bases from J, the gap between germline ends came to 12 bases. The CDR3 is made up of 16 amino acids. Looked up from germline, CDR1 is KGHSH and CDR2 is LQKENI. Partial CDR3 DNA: TGTGCCAGCTCACCCCGGGAAGGGGGCTCTGGAAACACC. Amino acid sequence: CASSPREGGSGNT. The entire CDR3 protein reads CASSPREGGSGNTIYF.

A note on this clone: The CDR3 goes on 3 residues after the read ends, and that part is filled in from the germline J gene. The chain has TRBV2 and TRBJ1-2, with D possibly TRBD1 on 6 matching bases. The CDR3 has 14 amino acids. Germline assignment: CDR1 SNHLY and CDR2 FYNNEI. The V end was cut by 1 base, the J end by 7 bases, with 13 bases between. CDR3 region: CASSEEWGLGGYTF. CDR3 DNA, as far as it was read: TGTGCCAGCAGTGAAGAATGGGGGCTGGGTGGC.

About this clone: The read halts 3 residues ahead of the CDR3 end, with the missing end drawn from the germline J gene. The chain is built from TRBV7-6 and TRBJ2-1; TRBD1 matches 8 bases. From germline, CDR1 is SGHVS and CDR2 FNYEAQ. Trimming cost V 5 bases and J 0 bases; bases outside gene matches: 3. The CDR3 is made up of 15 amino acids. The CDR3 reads CASSATGDSYNEQFF. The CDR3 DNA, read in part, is TGTGCCAGCAGCGCGACAGGGGACTCCTACAATGAG. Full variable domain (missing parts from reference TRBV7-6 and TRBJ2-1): GAGVSQSPRYKVTKRGQDVALRCDPISGHVSLYWYRQALGQGPEFLTYFNYEAQQDKSGLPNDRFSAERPEGSISTLTIQRTEQRDSAMYRCASSATGDSYNEQFFGPGTRLTVL.

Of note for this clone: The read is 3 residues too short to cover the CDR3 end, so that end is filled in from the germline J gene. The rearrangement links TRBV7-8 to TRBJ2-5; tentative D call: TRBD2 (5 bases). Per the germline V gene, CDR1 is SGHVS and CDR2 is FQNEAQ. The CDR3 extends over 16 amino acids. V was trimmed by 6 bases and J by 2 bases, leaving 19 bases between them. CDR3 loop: CASRRTPLAPQETQYF. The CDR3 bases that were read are TGTGCCAGCAGACGAACCCCTCTAGCTCCGCAAGAGACC.

The sequenced part of the CDR3 DNA is TGTGCCTGGAGTGTACAAGAGAACACTGAA. Translated: CAWSVQENTE. The full-length CDR3 reads as CAWSVQENTEAFF. This chain links TRBV30 with TRBJ1-1; unclear D gene. Read coverage stops 3 residues before the CDR3 terminus; the germline J gene supplies the remainder. Germline values: CDR1 GTSNPN, CDR2 SVGIG (reference sequence). There are 13 residues in the CDR3. Trimming took 0 bases from V and 1 from J, leaving 6 bases between them.

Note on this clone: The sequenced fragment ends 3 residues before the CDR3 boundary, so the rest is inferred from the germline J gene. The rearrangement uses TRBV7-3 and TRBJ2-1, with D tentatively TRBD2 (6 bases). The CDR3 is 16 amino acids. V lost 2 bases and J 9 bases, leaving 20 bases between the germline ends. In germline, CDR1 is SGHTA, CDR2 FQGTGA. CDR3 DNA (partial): TGTGCCAGCAGCTTAGGGGACTCCCCGGCGTATGGTGAG. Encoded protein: CASSLGDSPAYGE. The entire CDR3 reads CASSLGDSPAYGEQFF.

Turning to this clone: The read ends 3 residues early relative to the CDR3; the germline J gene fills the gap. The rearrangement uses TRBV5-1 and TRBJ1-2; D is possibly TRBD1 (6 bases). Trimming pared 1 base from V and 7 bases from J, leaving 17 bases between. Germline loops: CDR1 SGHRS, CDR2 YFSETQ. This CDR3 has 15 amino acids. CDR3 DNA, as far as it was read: TGCGCCAGCAGCTTGTCGGGAGGGGGTTCAGGTGGC. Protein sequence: CASSLSGGGSGG. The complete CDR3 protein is CASSLSGGGSGGYTF.

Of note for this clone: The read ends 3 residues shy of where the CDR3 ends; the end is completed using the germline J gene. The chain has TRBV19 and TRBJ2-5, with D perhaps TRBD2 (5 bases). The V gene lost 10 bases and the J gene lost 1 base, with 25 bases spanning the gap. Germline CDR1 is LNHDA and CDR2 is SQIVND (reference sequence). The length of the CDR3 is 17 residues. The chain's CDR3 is CAIPKERKDWFQETQYF. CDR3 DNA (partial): TGTGCCATACCTAAAGAAAGGAAGGACTGGTTCCAAGAGACC.

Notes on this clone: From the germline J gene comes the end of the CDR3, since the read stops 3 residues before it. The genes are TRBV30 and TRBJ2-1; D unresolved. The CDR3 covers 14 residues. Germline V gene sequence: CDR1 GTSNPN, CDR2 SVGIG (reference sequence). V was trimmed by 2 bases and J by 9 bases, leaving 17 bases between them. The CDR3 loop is CAWSRGVRVGEQFF. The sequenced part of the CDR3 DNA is TGTGCCTGGAGTCGCGGAGTCCGTGTGGGTGAG. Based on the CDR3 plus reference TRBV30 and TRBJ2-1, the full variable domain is SQTIHQWPATLVQPVGSPLSLECTVEGTSNPNLYWYRQAAGRGLQLLFYSVGIGQISSEVPQNLSASRPQDRQFILSSKKLLLSDSGFYLCAWSRGVRVGEQFFGPGTRLTVL.

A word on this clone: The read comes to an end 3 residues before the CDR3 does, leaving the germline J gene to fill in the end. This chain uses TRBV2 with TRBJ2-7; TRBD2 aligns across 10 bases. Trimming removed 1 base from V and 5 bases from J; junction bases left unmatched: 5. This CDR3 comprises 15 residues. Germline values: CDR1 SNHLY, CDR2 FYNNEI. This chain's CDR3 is CASSEGLAGANEQYF. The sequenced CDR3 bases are TGTGCCAGCAGTGAAGGGCTAGCGGGAGCCAACGAG.

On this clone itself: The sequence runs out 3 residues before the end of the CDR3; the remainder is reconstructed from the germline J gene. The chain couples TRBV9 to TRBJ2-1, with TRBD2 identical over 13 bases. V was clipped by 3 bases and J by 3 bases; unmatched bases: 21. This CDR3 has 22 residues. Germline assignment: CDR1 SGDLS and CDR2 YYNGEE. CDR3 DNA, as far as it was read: TGTGCCAGCAGCGCCGGGACAGGGGTTTGGACTAGCGGGAGAACAATCTACAATGAG. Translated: CASSAGTGVWTSGRTIYNE. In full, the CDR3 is CASSAGTGVWTSGRTIYNEQFF.

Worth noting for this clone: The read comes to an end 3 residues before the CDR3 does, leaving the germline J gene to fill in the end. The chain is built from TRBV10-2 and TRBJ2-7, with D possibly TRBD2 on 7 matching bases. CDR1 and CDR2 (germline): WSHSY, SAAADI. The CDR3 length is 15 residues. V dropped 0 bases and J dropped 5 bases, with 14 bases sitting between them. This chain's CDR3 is CASSESKGGTNEQYF. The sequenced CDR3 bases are TGCGCCAGCAGTGAGTCTAAAGGGGGGACTAACGAG.

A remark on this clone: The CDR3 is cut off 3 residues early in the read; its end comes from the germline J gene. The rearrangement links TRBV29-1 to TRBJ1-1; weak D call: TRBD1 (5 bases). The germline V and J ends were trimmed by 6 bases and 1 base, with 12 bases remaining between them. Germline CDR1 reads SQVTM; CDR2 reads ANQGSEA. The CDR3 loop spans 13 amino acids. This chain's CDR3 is CSVMQGGNTEAFF. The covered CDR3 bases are TGCAGCGTAATGCAGGGTGGGAACACTGAA.